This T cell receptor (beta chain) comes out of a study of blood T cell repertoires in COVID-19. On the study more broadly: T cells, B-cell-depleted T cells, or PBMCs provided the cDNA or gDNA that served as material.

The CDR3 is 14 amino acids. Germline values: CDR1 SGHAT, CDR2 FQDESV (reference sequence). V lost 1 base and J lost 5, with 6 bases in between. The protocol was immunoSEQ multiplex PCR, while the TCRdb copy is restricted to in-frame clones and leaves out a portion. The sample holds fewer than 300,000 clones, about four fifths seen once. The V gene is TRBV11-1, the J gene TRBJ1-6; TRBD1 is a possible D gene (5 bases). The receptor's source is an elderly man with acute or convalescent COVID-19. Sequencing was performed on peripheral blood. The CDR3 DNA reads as TGTGCCAGCAGCTTAGGACAGAATAATTCACCCCTCCACTTT. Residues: CASSLGQNNSPLHF.